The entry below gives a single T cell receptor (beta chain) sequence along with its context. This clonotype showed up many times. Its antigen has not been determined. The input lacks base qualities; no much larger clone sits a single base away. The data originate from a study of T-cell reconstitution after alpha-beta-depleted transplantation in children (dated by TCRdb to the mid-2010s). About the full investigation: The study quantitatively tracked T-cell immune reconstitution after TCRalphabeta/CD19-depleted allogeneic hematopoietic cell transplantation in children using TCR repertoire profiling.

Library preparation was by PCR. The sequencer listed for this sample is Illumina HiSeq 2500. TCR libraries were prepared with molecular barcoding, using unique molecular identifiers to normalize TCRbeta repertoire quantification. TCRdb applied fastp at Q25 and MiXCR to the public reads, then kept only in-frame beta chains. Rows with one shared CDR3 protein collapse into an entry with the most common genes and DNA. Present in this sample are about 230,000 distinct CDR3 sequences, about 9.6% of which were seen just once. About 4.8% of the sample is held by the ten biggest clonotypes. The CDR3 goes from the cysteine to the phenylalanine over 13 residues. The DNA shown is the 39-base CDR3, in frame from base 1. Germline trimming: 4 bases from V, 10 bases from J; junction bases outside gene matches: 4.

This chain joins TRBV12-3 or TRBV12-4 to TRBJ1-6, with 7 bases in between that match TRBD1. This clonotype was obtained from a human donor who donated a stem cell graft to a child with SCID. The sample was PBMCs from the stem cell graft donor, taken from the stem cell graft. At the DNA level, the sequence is TGTGCCAGCAGTTCGGGGACAGCCTCACCCCTCCACTTT. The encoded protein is CASSSGTASPLHF.